These 4 T cell receptor beta chains were all obtained from the same sample, sequenced in a study of blood T cell repertoires in COVID-19. The repertoire was sequenced with immunoSEQ multiplex PCR; TCRdb's copy has only in-frame clones and lacks some. This sample yields about 95,000 clones, of which 81% are seen a single time; approximately 23% belongs to the top ten. The sequencing sample was made of peripheral blood. All receptors come from a man older than 75 with active or convalescent COVID-19.

This chain connects TRBV6-6 to TRBJ1-6; perhaps TRBD1 as D (6 bases). V was trimmed by 6 bases and J by 5 bases, leaving 14 bases between them. Germline CDR1 is MNHNY and CDR2 is SVGAGI (reference sequence). The length of the CDR3 is 15 residues. The CDR3 region is CASRPGQNNNSPLHF. In DNA form, the CDR3 reads TGTGCCAGCAGACCCGGACAGAATAATAATTCACCCCTCCACTTT.

The J gene is TRBJ2-3, the V gene TRBV18; maybe TRBD1 (6 bases). CDR1 KGHSH and CDR2 LQKENI come from the germline V gene. This CDR3 is 15 amino acids long. Trimming took off 4 bases at V and 5 bases at J, with 16 bases between the two ends. DNA for the CDR3: TGTGCCAGCTCACTACAGGGTTACTACGGAGATACGCAGTATTTT. Its translation is CASSLQGYYGDTQYF.

The chain uses TRBV30 and TRBJ2-7; D unresolved. V shed 4 bases and J shed 0 bases, with 10 bases lying between them. The CDR3 is 13 residues long. Germline V gene data show CDR1 as GTSNPN and CDR2 as SVGIG (reference sequence). The CDR3 here is CAWIHSNSYEQYF. CDR3 coding DNA: TGTGCCTGGATTCACAGCAACTCCTACGAGCAGTACTTC.

This chain connects TRBV7-2 to TRBJ1-1; D gene uncertain. The CDR3 consists of 13 residues. V lost 2 bases and J lost 5, with 9 bases in between. Germline CDR1 and CDR2: SGHTA and FQGNSA. Written as DNA, the CDR3 is TGTGCCAGCAGCTTATTGCGTATGACTGAAGCTTTCTTT. Protein sequence: CASSLLRMTEAFF.